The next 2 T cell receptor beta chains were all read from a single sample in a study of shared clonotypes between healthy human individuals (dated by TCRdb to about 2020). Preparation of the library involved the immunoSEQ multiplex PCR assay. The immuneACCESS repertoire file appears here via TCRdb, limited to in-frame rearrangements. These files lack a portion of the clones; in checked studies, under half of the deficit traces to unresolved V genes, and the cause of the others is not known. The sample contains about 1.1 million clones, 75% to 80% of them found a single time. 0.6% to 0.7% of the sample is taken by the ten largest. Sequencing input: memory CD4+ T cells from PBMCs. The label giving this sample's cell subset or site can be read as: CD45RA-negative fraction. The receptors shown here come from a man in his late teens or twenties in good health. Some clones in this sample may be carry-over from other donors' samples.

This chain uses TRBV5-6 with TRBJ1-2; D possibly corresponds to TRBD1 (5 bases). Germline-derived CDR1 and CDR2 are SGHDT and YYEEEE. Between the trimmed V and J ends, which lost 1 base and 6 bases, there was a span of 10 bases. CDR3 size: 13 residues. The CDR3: CASSLLLRDGYTF. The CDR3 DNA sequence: TGTGCCAGCAGCTTGCTTCTCAGGGATGGCTACACCTTC. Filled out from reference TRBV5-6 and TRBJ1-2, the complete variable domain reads DAGVTQSPTHLIKTRGQQVTLRCSPKSGHDTVSWYQQALGQGPQFIFQYYEEEERQRGNFPDRFSGHQFPNYSSELNVNALLLGDSALYLCASSLLLRDGYTFGSGTRLTVV.

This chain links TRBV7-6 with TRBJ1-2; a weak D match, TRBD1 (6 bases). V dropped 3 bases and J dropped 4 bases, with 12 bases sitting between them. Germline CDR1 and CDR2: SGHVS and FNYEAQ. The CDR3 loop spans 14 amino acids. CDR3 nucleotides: TGTGCCAGCAGCTTGGGAGACAGGCCCTATGGCTACACCTTC. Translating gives CASSLGDRPYGYTF.